A selection of T cell receptor beta chains follows, all from one sample in a study of response to subunit inactivated influenza vaccine. TCRdb reprocessed the RT-PCR reads via MiXCR and lists one record per CDR3 protein. The sample contains about 480,000 distinct CDR3 sequences, about 25% of which appear only once. The sample was CD4+ T cells sorted from PBMCs, taken approximately 5 days after vaccination. These receptors came from a man aged 50-60 years who received an inactivated influenza vaccine. Both conserved end residues are part of each CDR3. A D gene is named only where the DNA matches it firmly. Size is stated for part of the rows, as once, few or many counts, or as a class when the clone is expanded.

j_gene	d_gene	abundance	v_gene	CDR3aa	CDR3nt
TRBJ2-7	NA	NA	TRBV19	CASTPGGFPYEQYF	TGTGCCAGTACCCCAGGCGGGTTTCCCTACGAGCAGTACTTC
TRBJ2-1	NA	NA	TRBV5-5	CASSFRSNNEQFF	TGTGCCAGCAGCTTCAGGTCCAACAATGAGCAGTTCTTC
TRBJ1-5	NA	few	TRBV6-5	CASSYTRGGASNQPQHF	TGTGCCAGCAGTTATACGCGAGGGGGGGCGAGCAATCAGCCCCAGCATTTT
TRBJ1-1	NA	NA	TRBV9	CASSVASFGTEAFF	TGTGCCAGCAGCGTAGCATCATTTGGGACTGAAGCTTTCTTT
TRBJ2-3	NA	NA	TRBV6-2/TRBV6-3	CASSLQSPGTDTQYF	TGTGCCAGCAGTCTTCAATCTCCGGGGACAGATACGCAGTATTTT
TRBJ2-1	TRBD2	NA	TRBV20-1	CSAFLAGQRHNEQFF	TGCAGTGCGTTTTTAGCGGGGCAACGCCACAATGAGCAGTTCTTC
TRBJ1-2	NA	many	TRBV7-8	CASSLGSGANYGYTF	TGTGCCAGCAGCTTAGGGTCTGGGGCTAACTATGGCTACACCTTC
TRBJ1-5	NA	few	TRBV7-2	CASSRTGTPNQPQHF	TGTGCCAGCAGCCGAACCGGGACACCCAATCAGCCCCAGCATTTT
TRBJ2-3	TRBD1	NA	TRBV12-3/TRBV12-4	CASSPGTADTQYF	TGTGCCAGCAGTCCCGGGACAGCAGATACGCAGTATTTT
TRBJ2-7	NA	NA	TRBV27	CASSIREGYEQYF	TGTGCCAGCAGTATTCGTGAGGGATACGAGCAGTACTTC
TRBJ2-3	NA	few	TRBV4-1	CASSQAGAPDTQYF	TGCGCCAGCAGCCAAGCGGGGGCCCCAGATACGCAGTATTTT
TRBJ2-3	TRBD1	NA	TRBV24-1	CATSEPGQGYHTDTQYF	TGTGCCACCAGTGAGCCGGGACAGGGGTACCACACAGATACGCAGTATTTT
TRBJ2-1	NA	many	TRBV20-1	CSASYGYNEQFF	TGCAGTGCTAGTTACGGATACAATGAGCAGTTCTTC
TRBJ2-7	NA	NA	TRBV20-1	CSARDGWGANSYEQYF	TGCAGTGCTAGAGATGGCTGGGGGGCTAACTCCTACGAGCAGTACTTC
TRBJ1-1	NA	NA	TRBV6-1	CASTGVWGEAFF	TGTGCCAGCACGGGCGTATGGGGTGAAGCTTTCTTT
TRBJ2-1	TRBD2	NA	TRBV9	CASSVVLADHNEQFF	TGTGCCAGCAGCGTAGTACTAGCGGATCATAATGAGCAGTTCTTC
TRBJ2-7	NA	few	TRBV30	CAWSVRMGRDLGYEQYF	TGTGCCTGGAGTGTACGAATGGGGCGGGACCTCGGTTACGAGCAGTACTTC
TRBJ2-2	TRBD2	NA	TRBV25-1	CASSMGIAGLFSGELFF	TGTGCCAGCAGTATGGGGATAGCGGGACTTTTTTCCGGGGAGCTGTTTTTT
TRBJ2-2	NA	few	TRBV4-3	CASSRAGGTDTGELFF	TGCGCCAGCAGCCGGGCTGGTGGGACCGACACCGGGGAGCTGTTTTTT
TRBJ1-1	NA	many	TRBV5-1	CASSWGRRGTEAFF	TGCGCCAGCAGCTGGGGACGCCGAGGGACTGAAGCTTTCTTT
TRBJ2-1	TRBD2	few	TRBV12-3/TRBV12-4	CASSSSGGLGEQFF	TGTGCCAGCAGTTCATCGGGGGGATTGGGTGAGCAGTTCTTC
TRBJ2-1	TRBD2	NA	TRBV6-2/TRBV6-3	CASSRAGWGNEEFF	TGTGCCAGCAGCAGAGCGGGGTGGGGGAATGAGGAGTTCTTC
TRBJ1-3	NA	NA	TRBV10-3	CAISEVATGNTIYF	TGTGCCATCAGTGAAGTAGCAACTGGAAACACCATATATTTT
TRBJ2-7	NA	NA	TRBV29-1	CSVLGPPTGRFEQYF	TGCAGCGTACTTGGCCCCCCCACGGGTCGTTTCGAGCAGTACTTC
TRBJ2-3	NA	NA	TRBV2	CASSESVGPHTQYF	TGTGCCAGCAGTGAAAGTGTCGGGCCTCATACGCAGTATTTT
TRBJ2-3	TRBD2	few	TRBV20-1	CSSSSGAKDTQYF	TGCAGCTCCTCTAGCGGGGCGAAAGATACGCAGTATTTT
TRBJ2-3	TRBD1	NA	TRBV12-3/TRBV12-4	CASSFWQGADTQYF	TGTGCCAGCAGTTTTTGGCAGGGGGCAGATACGCAGTATTTT
TRBJ2-1	TRBD1	many	TRBV11-2	CASSLLQGAMEQFF	TGTGCCAGCAGCTTACTACAGGGGGCGATGGAGCAGTTCTTC
TRBJ2-7	TRBD1	NA	TRBV2	CASSADRGEQYF	TGTGCCAGCAGCGCTGACAGGGGCGAGCAGTACTTC
TRBJ2-3	TRBD2	NA	TRBV27	CASSLSRFARLAGPTDTQYF	TGTGCCAGCAGTTTATCGCGATTCGCCCGACTAGCGGGACCCACAGATACGCAGTATTTT
TRBJ2-3	TRBD2	NA	TRBV30	CAWSGAGPSGRSDTQYF	TGTGCCTGGAGTGGGGCAGGTCCTAGCGGGAGGTCAGATACGCAGTATTTT
TRBJ2-7	TRBD2	once	TRBV7-2	CASSSGSLVGYEQYF	TGTGCCAGCAGCAGCGGGAGCCTCGTAGGCTACGAGCAGTACTTC
TRBJ1-1	NA	few	TRBV12-3/TRBV12-4	CASTPGTANTEAFF	TGTGCCAGCACCCCAGGGACGGCGAACACTGAAGCTTTCTTT
TRBJ2-1	NA	few	TRBV6-4	CASSDIFKGGEQFF	TGTGCCAGCAGTGACATATTCAAGGGCGGTGAGCAGTTCTTC
TRBJ2-3	TRBD2	NA	TRBV4-2	CASSPYTLTSGASTDTQYF	TGTGCCAGCAGCCCCTATACTCTGACTAGCGGGGCTAGCACAGATACGCAGTATTTT
TRBJ1-5	TRBD1	NA	TRBV12-3/TRBV12-4	CASSFVGGSNQPQHF	TGTGCCAGCAGTTTTGTAGGGGGCAGCAATCAGCCCCAGCATTTT
TRBJ2-5	TRBD2	few	TRBV4-2	CASSPRGLAGGETQYF	TGTGCCAGCAGCCCTAGAGGACTAGCGGGAGGAGAGACCCAGTACTTC
TRBJ2-1	NA	NA	TRBV24-1	CATSEDVEQFF	TGTGCCACGAGTGAGGACGTTGAGCAGTTCTTC
TRBJ1-4	NA	few	TRBV11-2	CASSLGGSQVNEKLFF	TGTGCCAGCAGCTTAGGAGGTTCACAGGTTAATGAAAAACTGTTTTTT
TRBJ1-5	NA	NA	TRBV20-1	CSARGGLDQPQHF	TGCAGTGCTAGAGGGGGGCTCGATCAGCCCCAGCATTTT
TRBJ2-5	NA	few	TRBV5-4	CASNRGPQETQYF	TGTGCCAGCAATAGGGGACCTCAGGAGACCCAGTACTTC
TRBJ2-1	TRBD2	few	TRBV11-2	CASSLRIAGGLEHEQFF	TGTGCCAGCAGCTTAAGGATAGCGGGAGGCCTTGAGCATGAGCAGTTCTTC
TRBJ2-5	NA	NA	TRBV12-3/TRBV12-4	CASSLAGAFQETQYF	TGTGCCAGCAGTTTAGCGGGGGCTTTCCAAGAGACCCAGTACTTC
TRBJ2-1	NA	NA	TRBV5-4	CASSLARENEQFF	TGTGCCAGCAGCTTGGCCAGGGAGAATGAGCAGTTCTTC
TRBJ2-7	NA	NA	TRBV12-3/TRBV12-4	CASSATRYEQYF	TGTGCCAGCAGTGCTACAAGGTACGAGCAGTACTTC
TRBJ1-1	TRBD1	few	TRBV19	CASRPGQPMNTEAFF	TGTGCCAGTAGGCCGGGACAGCCTATGAACACTGAAGCTTTCTTT
TRBJ2-7	NA	NA	TRBV20-1	CSARSHPYEQYF	TGCAGTGCTAGGTCCCATCCCTACGAGCAGTACTTC
TRBJ1-1	TRBD1	NA	TRBV27	CASSSGQVNTEAFF	TGTGCCAGCAGTTCGGGACAGGTAAACACTGAAGCTTTCTTT
TRBJ1-5	NA	few	TRBV6-5	CASNSLQGTGQPQHF	TGTGCCAGCAATTCACTGCAGGGGACGGGGCAGCCCCAGCATTTT
TRBJ2-5	NA	NA	TRBV18	CASSPRGAGEETQYF	TGTGCCAGCTCACCTAGAGGGGCAGGTGAAGAGACCCAGTACTTC
TRBJ1-3	NA	NA	TRBV20-1	CSARTMGTGNTIYF	TGCAGTGCTAGAACGATGGGTACTGGAAACACCATATATTTT
TRBJ2-5	TRBD1	few	TRBV4-1	CASSRGQGTGGAETQYF	TGCGCCAGCAGCCGAGGACAGGGTACAGGGGGCGCGGAGACCCAGTACTTC